One sample yielded the 3 T cell receptor beta chains listed below, sequenced in a study of cytomegalovirus exposure and HLA in healthy donors. The PCR contained 60 Vbeta and 13 Jbeta primers. The repertoire was sequenced with immunoSEQ multiplex PCR; TCRdb's copy has only in-frame clones and lacks some. The sample holds under 200,000 clones, 60% to 80% seen once. Source material: PBMCs. These TCRs come from a woman aged 25-40 years in good health and CMV-seronegative.

The table lists this clone with a count of one. V gene TRBV10-3 combines with J gene TRBJ2-6; D may be TRBD2 (6 bases). The CDR3 is 16 amino acids. Between the trimmed V and J ends, which lost 4 bases and 4 bases, there was a span of 14 bases. Germline V gives CDR1 ENHRY, CDR2 SYGVKD. In nucleotides, the CDR3 is TGTGCCATCAGTGGGGGTCGGGGAGGAGGGGCCAACGTCCTGACTTTC. Protein: CAISGGRGGGANVLTF.

This clone was seen once. This rearrangement joins TRBV5-1 to TRBJ1-2; TRBD1 aligns across 7 bases. CDR1 SGHRS and CDR2 YFSETQ come from the germline V gene. V was clipped by 1 base and J by 7 bases; unmatched bases: 4. This CDR3 has 13 residues. The CDR3 loop is CASSLTGEVGYTF. The CDR3 nucleotides are TGCGCCAGCAGCTTGACAGGGGAGGTTGGCTACACCTTC. Variable domain in full (rest from reference TRBV5-1 and TRBJ1-2): KAGVTQTPRYLIKTRGQQVTLSCSPISGHRSVSWYQQTPGQGLQFLFEYFSETQRNKGNFPGRFSGRQFSNSRSEMNVSTLELGDSALYLCASSLTGEVGYTFGSGTRLTVV.

The rearrangement uses TRBV2 and TRBJ2-3; the D gene is possibly TRBD2 (6 bases). Per germline, CDR1 SNHLY and CDR2 FYNNEI. Trimming removed 9 bases at V and 4 bases at J, with 14 bases between. The length of the CDR3 is 13 residues. CDR3 amino acids: CARELAGSDTQYF. As DNA, the CDR3 is TGTGCCAGGGAACTAGCCGGTTCAGATACGCAGTATTTT.